The subject of this entry is one TCR beta chain. Here immunoSEQ multiplex PCR was the method, and the copy in TCRdb shows in-frame clones only, minus some. The profile shows under 95,000 clones, around 94% of them singletons. This record belongs to a study of technical replicates of blood from a few donors. The clonotype was recovered from a human donor in good health. Sequencing was carried out using T cells isolated from PBMCs.

CDR3 nucleotide sequence: TGTGCCAGCAGCCGACAGGGCCGAGAGACCCAGTACTTC. Translated, it gives CASSRQGRETQYF. The chain links TRBV11-1 to TRBJ2-5; TRBD1 matches 7 bases. CDR1 and CDR2 (germline): SGHAT, FQDESV (reference sequence). With V trimmed by 5 bases and J by 4 bases, 4 bases remained unmatched. The CDR3 has 13 amino acids. Full variable domain (remainder filled in from reference TRBV11-1 and TRBJ2-5): EAEVAQSPRYKITEKSQAVAFWCDPISGHATLYWYRQILGQGPELLVQFQDESVVDDSQLPKDRFSAERLKGVDSTLKIQPAELGDSAMYLCASSRQGRETQYFGPGTRLLVL.